This T cell receptor (beta chain) was found in a study of T cell responses to AZD1222 COVID-19 vaccine (dated by TCRdb to 2020 to 2022). Background on the whole study: Because spike-specific TCR depth and breadth did not differ between the two schedules, AZD1222 recipients who got a second dose at roughly 4 weeks were pooled with those who got a second dose at roughly 12 weeks. TCR sequencing was performed for some 250 trial participants, of whom 200 to 210 were given two doses of AZD1222 and around 26 were given two doses of MenACWY control vaccine. Trial participants were enrolled by age into subgroups of 18-55, 56-69 and 70-plus years, and around 140, 26 and 57 TCR-sequenced participants, respectively, were included in these subgroups.

The CDR3 regions of human TCRbeta chains were analyzed by immunosequencing. Regarding the original processing steps: Repertoire TCRs were matched against a reference library of SARS-CoV-2-specific TCRs generated with the MIRA antigen-specificity platform. Breadth was defined as the fraction of unique TCRs that were SARS-CoV-2-associated. Depth was defined as the fraction of total T cells that were SARS-CoV-2-associated. Using the MIRA data, each spike-specific TCR was assigned both to the spike region to which the TCR was reactive and to a CD4 or CD8 class. Log10-transformed breadth and depth values were compared by one-way ANOVA with Sidak's multiple comparisons tests. TCRdb obtained this table from immuneACCESS and retained in-frame rearrangements with V and J assigned. These tables miss some clones; where compared with another copy, unresolved V genes account for less than half of the shortfall, and the remainder is unexplained. V, J and clone size reflect that table, while D and trimming were determined from the DNA. The sample table lists about 110,000 clones, about 80% of them with a count of one. Of the sample, around a tenth is held by the ten largest clones.

In light of the paper, this sample's time point label describes: baseline before first vaccination. The vaccinee samples were drawn from two UK trials, COV001 and COV002, one of which was a single-blind randomized controlled phase 2/3 trial testing AZD1222 (ChAdOx1 nCoV-19) in healthy adults. For TCRbeta chain sequencing, PBMC samples from trial participants were taken at day 0 and at day 28 after the second dose. General conclusions and limits of the study: Because no day 14 peak-response samples were available, repertoires were characterized only after the peak T cell response. Only five or six AZD1222 recipients were SARS-CoV-2 seropositive at baseline, limiting conclusions about previously exposed vaccinees. Reportedly, almost half of the unique spike-specific TCRs recognized epitopes lying outside the regions that are mutated in the B.1.351 and B.1.1.7 variants. The vaccine-associated CD4 TCRs covered the entire spike protein, and the dominant responses fell in regions 160-218 and 743-854. Most participants were white British and females outnumbered males, and the authors suggested that clonal diversity may have been underestimated. In the small 56-69-year group, the increase in depth fell short of significance, most likely because of low power. After two AZD1222 doses, both the breadth and the depth of spike-specific TCRs were significantly higher than at day 0 and than in MenACWY recipients.

Of note for this clone: Its antigen is still unknown. Per-base quality was not reported, and no clone a single base away is much larger than it.

The CDR3 runs 13 amino acids, cysteine and phenylalanine included. Of all the DNA, just the CDR3 is kept, 39 bases in frame from base 1. The germline V gene specifies SGHDT as CDR1 and YYEEEE as CDR2. V loses 5 bases, J loses 5 bases, and the germline ends lie 13 bases apart. The chain couples TRBV5-6 to TRBJ2-5; the D gene remains uncertain. The TCR was taken from an adult in good health. Sequencing used peripheral blood, obtained on day 0 of AZD1222 vaccination. The CDR3 reads as follows: CASRLWVRETQYF. The DNA reads as follows: TGTGCCAGCAGACTCTGGGTCCGGGAGACCCAGTACTTC.